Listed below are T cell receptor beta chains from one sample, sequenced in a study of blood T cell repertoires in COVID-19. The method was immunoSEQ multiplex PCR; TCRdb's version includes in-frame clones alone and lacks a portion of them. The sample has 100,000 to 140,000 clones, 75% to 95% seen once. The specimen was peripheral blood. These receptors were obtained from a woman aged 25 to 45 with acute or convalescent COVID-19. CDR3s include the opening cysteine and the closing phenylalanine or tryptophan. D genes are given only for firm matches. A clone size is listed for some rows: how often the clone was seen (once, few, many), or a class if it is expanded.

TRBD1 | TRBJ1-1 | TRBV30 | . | CAWRTGQGDLNTEAFF | TGTGCCTGGAGGACGGGACAGGGCGATCTTAACACTGAAGCTTTCTTT
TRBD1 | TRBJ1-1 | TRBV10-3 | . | CAISDRGQGDTEAFF | TGTGCCATCAGTGATCGGGGGCAGGGGGACACTGAAGCTTTCTTT
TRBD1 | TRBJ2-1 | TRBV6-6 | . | CASMRGGARNEQFF | TGTGCCAGCATGAGAGGGGGCGCCCGAAATGAGCAGTTCTTC
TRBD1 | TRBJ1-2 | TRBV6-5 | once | CASSNGQAINYGYTF | TGTGCCAGCAGTAATGGACAGGCCATTAACTATGGCTACACCTTC
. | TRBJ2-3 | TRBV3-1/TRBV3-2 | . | CASSQPGTGTSTDTQYF | TGTGCCAGCAGCCAGCCCGGGACTGGTACTAGCACAGATACGCAGTATTTT
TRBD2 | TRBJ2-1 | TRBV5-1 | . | CASSPASGPSYNEQFF | TGCGCCAGTTCCCCGGCTAGCGGGCCTTCCTACAATGAGCAGTTCTTC
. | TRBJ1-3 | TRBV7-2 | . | CASSLYRADTIYF | TGTGCCAGCAGCTTATACAGGGCGGACACCATATATTTT
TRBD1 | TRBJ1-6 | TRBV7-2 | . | CASSLGQGGSPLHF | TGTGCCAGCAGCTTGGGTCAGGGGGGTTCACCCCTCCACTTT
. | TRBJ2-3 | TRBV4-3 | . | CASSQAIEDTQYF | TGCGCCAGCAGCCAAGCGATTGAGGATACGCAGTATTTT
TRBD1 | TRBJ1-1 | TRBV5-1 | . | CASSREQGAENTEAFF | TGCGCCAGCAGTCGAGAGCAGGGGGCCGAGAACACTGAAGCTTTCTTT
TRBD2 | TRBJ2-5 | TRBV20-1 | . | CSASTGLAWGETQYF | TGCAGTGCTAGTACGGGACTAGCCTGGGGAGAGACCCAGTACTTC
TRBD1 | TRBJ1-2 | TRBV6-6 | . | CASSPDRGRINGLYGYTF | TGTGCCAGCAGTCCAGACAGGGGGCGAATTAACGGACTTTATGGCTACACCTTC
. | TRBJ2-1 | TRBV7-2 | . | CAAGDTPYNEQFF | TGTGCCGCGGGGGACACCCCTTACAATGAGCAGTTCTTC
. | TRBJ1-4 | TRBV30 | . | CAWSDSINEKLFF | TGTGCCTGGAGTGACAGTATAAATGAAAAACTGTTTTTT
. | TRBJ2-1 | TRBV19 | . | CASSSRQAPPYNEQFF | TGTGCCAGTAGTTCCAGACAGGCGCCCCCCTACAATGAGCAGTTCTTC
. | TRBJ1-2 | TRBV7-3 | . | CASSPSGSLGGYGYTF | TGTGCCAGCAGCCCCAGTGGTTCTTTGGGGGGCTATGGCTACACCTTC
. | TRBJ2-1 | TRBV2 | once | CASSSSGPLDSYNEQFF | TGTGCCAGCAGCTCCAGCGGGCCTTTGGACTCCTACAATGAGCAGTTCTTC